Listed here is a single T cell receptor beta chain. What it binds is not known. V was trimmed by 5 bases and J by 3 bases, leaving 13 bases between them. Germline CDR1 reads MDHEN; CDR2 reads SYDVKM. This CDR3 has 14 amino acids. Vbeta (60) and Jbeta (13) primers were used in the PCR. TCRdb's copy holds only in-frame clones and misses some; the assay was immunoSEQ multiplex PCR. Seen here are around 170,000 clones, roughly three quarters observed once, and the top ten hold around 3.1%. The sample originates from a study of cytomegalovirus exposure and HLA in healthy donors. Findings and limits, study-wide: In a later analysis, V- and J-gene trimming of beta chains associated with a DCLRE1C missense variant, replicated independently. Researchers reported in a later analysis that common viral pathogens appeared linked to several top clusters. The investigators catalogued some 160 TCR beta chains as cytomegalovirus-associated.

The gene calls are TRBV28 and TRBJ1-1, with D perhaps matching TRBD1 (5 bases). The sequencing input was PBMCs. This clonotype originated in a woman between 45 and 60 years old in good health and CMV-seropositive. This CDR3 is CASSLWGGDTEAFF. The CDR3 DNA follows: TGTGCCAGCAGTCTTTGGGGGGGTGACACTGAAGCTTTCTTT.